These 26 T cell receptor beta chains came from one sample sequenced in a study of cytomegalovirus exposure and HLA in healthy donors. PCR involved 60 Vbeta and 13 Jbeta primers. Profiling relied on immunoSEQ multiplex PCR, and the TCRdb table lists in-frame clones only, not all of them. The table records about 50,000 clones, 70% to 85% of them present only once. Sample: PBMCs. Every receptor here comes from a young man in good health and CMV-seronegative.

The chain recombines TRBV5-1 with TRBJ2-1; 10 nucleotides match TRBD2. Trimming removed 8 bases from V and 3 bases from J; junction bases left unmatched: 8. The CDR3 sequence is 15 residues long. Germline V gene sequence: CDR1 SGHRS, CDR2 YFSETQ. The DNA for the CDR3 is TGCGCCAGTACGACCGGGACTAGCGTCTACAATGAGCAGTTCTTC. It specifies CASTTGTSVYNEQFF.

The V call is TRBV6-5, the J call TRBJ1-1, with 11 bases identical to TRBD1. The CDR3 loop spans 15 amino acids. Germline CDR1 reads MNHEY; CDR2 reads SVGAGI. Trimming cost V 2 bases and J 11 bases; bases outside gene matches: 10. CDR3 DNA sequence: TGTGCCAGCAGTTACACCGGACAGGGGGCATCGAGTGCTTTCTTT. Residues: CASSYTGQGASSAFF.

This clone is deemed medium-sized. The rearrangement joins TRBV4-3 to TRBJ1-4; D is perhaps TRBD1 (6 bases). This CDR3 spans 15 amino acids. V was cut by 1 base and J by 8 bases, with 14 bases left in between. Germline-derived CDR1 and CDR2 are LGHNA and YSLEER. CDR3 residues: CASSQGAGAQEKLFF. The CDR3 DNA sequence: TGCGCCAGCAGCCAAGGGGCAGGGGCCCAGGAAAAACTGTTTTTT.

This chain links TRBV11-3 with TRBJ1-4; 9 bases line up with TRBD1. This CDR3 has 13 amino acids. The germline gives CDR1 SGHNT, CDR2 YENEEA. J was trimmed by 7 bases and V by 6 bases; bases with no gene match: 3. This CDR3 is CASREGQGEKLFF. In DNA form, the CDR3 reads TGTGCCAGCAGGGAGGGACAGGGTGAAAAACTGTTTTTT.

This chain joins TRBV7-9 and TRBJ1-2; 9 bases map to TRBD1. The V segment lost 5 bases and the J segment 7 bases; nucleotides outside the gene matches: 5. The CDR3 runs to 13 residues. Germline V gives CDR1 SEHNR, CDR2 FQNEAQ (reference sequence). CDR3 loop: CASSQTGGSGYTF. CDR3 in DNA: TGTGCCAGCAGCCAGACAGGGGGAAGTGGCTACACCTTC.

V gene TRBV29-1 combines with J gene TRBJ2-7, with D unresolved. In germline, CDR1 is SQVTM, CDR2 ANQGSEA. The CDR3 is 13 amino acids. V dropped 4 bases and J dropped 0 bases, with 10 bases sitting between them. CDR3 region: CSVAALFSYEQYF. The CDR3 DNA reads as TGCAGCGTTGCTGCCCTATTCTCCTACGAGCAGTACTTC.

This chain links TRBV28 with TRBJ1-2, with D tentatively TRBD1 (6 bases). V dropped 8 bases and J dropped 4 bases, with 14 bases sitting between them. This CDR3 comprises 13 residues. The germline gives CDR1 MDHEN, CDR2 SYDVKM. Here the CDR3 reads CASAGGGLYGYTF. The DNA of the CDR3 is TGTGCCAGCGCGGGAGGGGGTCTCTATGGCTACACCTTC.

Written as DNA, the CDR3 is TGTGCCAGCAGGAGACAGGGGGCCGATAATTCACCCCTCCACTTT. Translating gives CASRRQGADNSPLHF. The rearrangement joins TRBV7-2 to TRBJ1-6; 10 bases are shared with TRBD1. CDR1 and CDR2 from the germline V gene are SGHTA and FQGNSA. This CDR3 has 15 amino acids. Trimming cost V 6 bases and J 5 bases; bases outside gene matches: 4.

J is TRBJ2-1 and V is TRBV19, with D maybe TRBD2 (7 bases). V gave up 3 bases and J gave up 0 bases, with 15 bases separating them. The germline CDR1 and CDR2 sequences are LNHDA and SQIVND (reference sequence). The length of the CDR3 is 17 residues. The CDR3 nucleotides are TGTGCCAGTAGTATGGAGGGGGGGACCTACTCCTACAATGAGCAGTTCTTC. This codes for CASSMEGGTYSYNEQFF.

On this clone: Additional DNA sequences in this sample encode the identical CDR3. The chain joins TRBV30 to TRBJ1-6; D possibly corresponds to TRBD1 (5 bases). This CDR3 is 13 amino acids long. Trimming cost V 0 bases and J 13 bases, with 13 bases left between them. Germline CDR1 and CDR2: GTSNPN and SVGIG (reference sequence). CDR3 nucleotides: TGTGCCTGGAGTGTGGGTGGCAGGGTCCCCCTCCACTTT. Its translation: CAWSVGGRVPLHF. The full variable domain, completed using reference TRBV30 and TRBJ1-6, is SQTIHQWPATLVQPVGSPLSLECTVEGTSNPNLYWYRQAAGRGLQLLFYSVGIGQISSEVPQNLSASRPQDRQFILSSKKLLLSDSGFYLCAWSVGGRVPLHFGNGTRLTVT.

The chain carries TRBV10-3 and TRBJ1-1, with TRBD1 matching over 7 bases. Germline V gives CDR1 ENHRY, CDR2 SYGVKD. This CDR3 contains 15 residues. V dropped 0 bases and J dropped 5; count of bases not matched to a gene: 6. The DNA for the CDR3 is TGTGCCATCAGTGAGTCTACAGGGGTGGTAACTGAAGCTTTCTTT. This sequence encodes CAISESTGVVTEAFF.

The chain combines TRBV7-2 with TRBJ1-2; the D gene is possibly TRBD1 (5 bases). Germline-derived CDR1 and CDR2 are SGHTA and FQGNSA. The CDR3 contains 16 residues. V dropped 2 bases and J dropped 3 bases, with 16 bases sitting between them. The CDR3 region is CASSLSQTGLDYGYTF. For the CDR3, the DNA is TGTGCCAGCAGCTTAAGCCAAACAGGTCTCGACTATGGCTACACCTTC.

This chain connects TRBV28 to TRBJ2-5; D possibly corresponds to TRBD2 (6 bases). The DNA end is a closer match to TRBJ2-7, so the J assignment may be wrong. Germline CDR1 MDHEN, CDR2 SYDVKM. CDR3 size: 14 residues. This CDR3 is CASSIGGTKYEQYF. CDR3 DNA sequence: TGTGCCAGCAGCATCGGCGGGACCAAATACGAGCAGTACTTC.

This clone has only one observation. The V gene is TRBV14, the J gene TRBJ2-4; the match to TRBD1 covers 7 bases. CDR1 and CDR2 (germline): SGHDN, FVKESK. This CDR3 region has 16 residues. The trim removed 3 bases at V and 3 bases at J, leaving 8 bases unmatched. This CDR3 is CASSHSGGFVKNIQYF. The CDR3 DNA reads TGTGCCAGCAGCCACTCAGGGGGTTTCGTCAAAAACATTCAGTACTTC.

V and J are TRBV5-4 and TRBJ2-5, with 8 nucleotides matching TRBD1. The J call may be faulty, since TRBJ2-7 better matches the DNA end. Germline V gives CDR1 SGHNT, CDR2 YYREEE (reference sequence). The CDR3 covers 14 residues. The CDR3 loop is CASSSAGGAYEQYF. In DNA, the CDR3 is TGTGCCAGCAGCTCCGCAGGGGGCGCTTACGAGCAGTACTTC.

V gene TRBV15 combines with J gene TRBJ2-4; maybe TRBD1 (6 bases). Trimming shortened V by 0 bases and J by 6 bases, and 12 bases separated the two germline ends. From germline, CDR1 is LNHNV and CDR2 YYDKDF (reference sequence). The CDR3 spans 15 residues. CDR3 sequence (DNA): TGTGCCACCAGCAGAGAGCGGACAGTCAGAAACATTCAGTACTTC. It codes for CATSRERTVRNIQYF.

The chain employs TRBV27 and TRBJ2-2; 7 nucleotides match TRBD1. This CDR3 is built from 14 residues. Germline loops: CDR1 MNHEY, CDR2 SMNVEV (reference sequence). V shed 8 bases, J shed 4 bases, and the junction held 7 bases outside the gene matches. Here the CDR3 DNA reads TGTGCCAGCCGTGACAGGGTACTCACCGGGGAGCTGTTTTTT. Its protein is CASRDRVLTGELFF.

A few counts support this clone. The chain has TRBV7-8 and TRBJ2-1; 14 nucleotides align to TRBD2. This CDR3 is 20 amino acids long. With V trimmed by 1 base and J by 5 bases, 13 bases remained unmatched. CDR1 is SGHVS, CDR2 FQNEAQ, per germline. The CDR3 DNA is TGTGCCAGCAGCTTAGTTAGGTTTTCCGGACTAGCGGGGGGAAACAATGAGCAGTTCTTC. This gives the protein CASSLVRFSGLAGGNNEQFF.

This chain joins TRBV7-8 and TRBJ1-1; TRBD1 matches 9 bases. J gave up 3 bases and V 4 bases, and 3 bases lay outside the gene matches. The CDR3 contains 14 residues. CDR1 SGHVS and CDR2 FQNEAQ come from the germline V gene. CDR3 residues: CASSYRDRDTEAFF. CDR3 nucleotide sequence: TGTGCCAGCAGCTACCGGGACAGGGACACTGAAGCTTTCTTT.

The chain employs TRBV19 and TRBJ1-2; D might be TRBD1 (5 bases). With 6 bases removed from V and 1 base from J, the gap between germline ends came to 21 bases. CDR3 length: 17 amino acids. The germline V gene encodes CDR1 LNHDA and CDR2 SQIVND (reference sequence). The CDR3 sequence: CASRGGEPKGINYGYTF. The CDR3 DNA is TGTGCCAGTAGGGGGGGAGAACCCAAAGGCATTAACTATGGCTACACCTTC.

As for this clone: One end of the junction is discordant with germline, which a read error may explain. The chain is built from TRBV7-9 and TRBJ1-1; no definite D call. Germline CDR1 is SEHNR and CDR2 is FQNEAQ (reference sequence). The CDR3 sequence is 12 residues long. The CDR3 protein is CASSSPNREAFF. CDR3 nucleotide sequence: TGTGCTAGCAGCTCCCCAAACCGGGAAGCTTTCTTT.

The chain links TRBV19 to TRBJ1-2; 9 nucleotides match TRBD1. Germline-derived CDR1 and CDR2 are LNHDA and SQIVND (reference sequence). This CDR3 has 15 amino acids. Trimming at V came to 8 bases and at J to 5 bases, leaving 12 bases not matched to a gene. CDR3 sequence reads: CASSDRGASGYGYTF. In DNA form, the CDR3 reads TGTGCCAGTTCTGACAGGGGGGCCTCTGGTTATGGCTACACCTTC.

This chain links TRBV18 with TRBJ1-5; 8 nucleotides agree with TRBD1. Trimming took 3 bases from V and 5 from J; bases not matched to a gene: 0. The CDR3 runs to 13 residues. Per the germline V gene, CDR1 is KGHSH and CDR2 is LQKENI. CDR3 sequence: CASSPDRDQPQHF. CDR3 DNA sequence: TGTGCCAGCTCACCGGACAGGGATCAGCCCCAGCATTTT.

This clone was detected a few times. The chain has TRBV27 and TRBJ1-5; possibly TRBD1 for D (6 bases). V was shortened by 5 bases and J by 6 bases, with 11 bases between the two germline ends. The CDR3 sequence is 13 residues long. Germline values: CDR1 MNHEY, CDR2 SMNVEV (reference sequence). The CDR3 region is CASSTRDTQPQHF. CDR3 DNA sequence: TGTGCCAGCAGTACCCGGGACACTCAGCCCCAGCATTTT.

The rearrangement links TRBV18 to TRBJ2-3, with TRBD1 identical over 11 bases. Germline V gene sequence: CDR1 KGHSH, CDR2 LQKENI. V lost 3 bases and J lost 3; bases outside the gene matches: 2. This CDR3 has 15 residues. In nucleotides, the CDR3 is TGTGCCAGCTCACCGGGACAGGGGGGGACAGATACGCAGTATTTT. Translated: CASSPGQGGTDTQYF.

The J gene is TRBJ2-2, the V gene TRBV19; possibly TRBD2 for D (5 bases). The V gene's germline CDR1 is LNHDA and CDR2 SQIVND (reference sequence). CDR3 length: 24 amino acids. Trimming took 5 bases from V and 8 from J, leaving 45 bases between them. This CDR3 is CASSALISFPSQAGPAFRGGELFF. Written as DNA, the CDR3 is TGTGCCAGTAGTGCCCTGATCTCGTTTCCCTCCCAGGCCGGACCTGCTTTTCGAGGGGGGGAGCTGTTTTTT.